The source of this T cell receptor (beta chain) is a study of T cells in women clearing cervical HPV infection. Overall study: Controls gave blood once infection was undetectable; cases at lesion identification.

Here immunoSEQ multiplex PCR was the method, and the copy in TCRdb shows in-frame clones only, minus some. In all, the sample yields 35,000 to 45,000 clones. In regard to this clone: No antigen is known for it.

Study results and caveats: Cases and controls were distinguished at AUC 0.83 by richness and V genes. Associations may precede or follow infection; HPV-specific or memory T cells were not isolated. T-cell numbers per sample were unknown and may explain richness differences.

The sample consisted of blood buffy coat. The clonotype was recovered from a woman between 18 and 69 years old with a cervical HPV16 infection that either progressed to CIN3+ or cleared (not recorded which).

The CDR3 loop is CAWSAGQGAHYGYTF. Incomplete CDR3 DNA: TGTGCCTGGAGTGCGGGACAGGGGGCCCACTATGGC. V usage is TRBV30 and J usage is TRBJ1-2, with 12 bases lining up with TRBD1. The sequenced fragment ends 3 residues before the CDR3 boundary, so the rest is inferred from the germline J gene. CDR3 length: 15 amino acids. V dropped 1 base and J dropped 3; count of bases not matched to a gene: 3. Germline V gene lookup returns CDR1 GTSNPN and CDR2 SVGIG (reference sequence).